The 32 T cell receptor beta chains below come from one sample, sequenced in a study of CD8 T cells in Susac syndrome. With random hexamers, reverse transcription was performed on about 0.45 to 1 ug of RNA. TCRdb re-derived calls from the immunoSEQ multiplex PCR reads in MiXCR, one entry per CDR3 protein. The sample records 150,000 to 200,000 distinct CDR3 sequences, roughly 95% being singletons. The sample was CD8+ T cells from PBMCs. The receptors here all came from a human donor with multiple sclerosis.

The chain is built from TRBV27 and TRBJ2-5; TRBD1 or TRBD2 may be the D gene (5 bases each). V was clipped by 4 bases and J by 5 bases, with 20 bases between them. The germline V gene encodes CDR1 MNHEY and CDR2 SMNVEV (reference sequence). CDR3 size: 16 residues. CDR3 DNA sequence: TGTGCCAGCAGTTGGACCGGGACCCATCTTGCGGAGACCCAGTACTTC. It codes for CASSWTGTHLAETQYF.

The chain has TRBV20-1 and TRBJ1-2; D is perhaps TRBD1 (5 bases). Deletions cut 2 bases from V and 0 bases from J, with 7 bases between. This CDR3 is 13 amino acids long. Germline CDR1 reads DFQATT; CDR2 reads SNEGSKA (reference sequence). Written as DNA, the CDR3 is TGCAGTGCTAGACAGGGCGCTAACTATGGCTACACCTTC. Its protein is CSARQGANYGYTF.

V usage is TRBV20-1 and J usage is TRBJ2-7, with 7 positions matching TRBD2. Germline lookup yields CDR1 DFQATT and CDR2 SNEGSKA (reference sequence). V trimming: 0 bases; J trimming: 0 bases; junction bases outside the gene matches: 11. The CDR3 runs to 17 residues. The chain's CDR3 is CSARDGPYSGVSYEQYF. In nucleotides, the CDR3 is TGCAGTGCTAGAGATGGCCCCTACAGCGGGGTCTCCTACGAGCAGTACTTC.

The chain carries TRBV29-1 and TRBJ2-2; 9 nucleotides match TRBD2. CDR3 length: 13 amino acids. The germline gives CDR1 SQVTM, CDR2 ANQGSEA. V shed 7 bases and J 6 bases; nucleotides not matched to a gene: 6. Here the CDR3 reads CSARTSDAGELFF. The CDR3 region has the DNA TGCAGCGCTCGGACTAGCGACGCCGGGGAGCTGTTTTTT.

V and J are TRBV7-9 and TRBJ2-5; no clear D. Trimming pared 2 bases from V and 0 bases from J, leaving 4 bases between. CDR1 and CDR2 (germline): SEHNR, FQNEAQ (reference sequence). CDR3 length equals 13 residues. This CDR3 reads CASSLLNQETQYF. The CDR3 bases are TGTGCCAGCAGCTTACTCAACCAAGAGACCCAGTACTTC.

This chain uses TRBV27 with TRBJ1-1; D is possibly TRBD1 (6 bases). CDR1 and CDR2 from the germline V gene are MNHEY and SMNVEV (reference sequence). The CDR3 sequence is 15 residues long. V dropped 1 base and J dropped 7 bases, with 16 bases sitting between them. The CDR3 loop reads CASSLLGGVQGEAFF. DNA of the CDR3: TGTGCCAGCAGTTTATTAGGGGGGGTCCAGGGTGAAGCTTTCTTT.

V and J are TRBV18 and TRBJ2-7; TRBD1 might be the D (5 bases). V shed 0 bases and J shed 2 bases, with 8 bases lying between them. The CDR3 is 14 amino acids. Germline V CDR1 and CDR2: KGHSH, LQKENI. CDR3 amino acids: CASSPPGDPYEQYF. As DNA, the CDR3 is TGTGCCAGCTCACCACCAGGGGATCCCTACGAGCAGTACTTC.

The chain is built from TRBV27 and TRBJ2-7, with no clear D. This CDR3 has 13 residues. V lost 3 bases to trimming and J lost 4 bases, with 10 bases between them. Germline assignment: CDR1 MNHEY and CDR2 SMNVEV (reference sequence). The CDR3, as DNA: TGTGCCAGCAGTTTGGGTGTTAAGTACGAGCAGTACTTC. Its translation is CASSLGVKYEQYF.

The genes are TRBV7-6 and TRBJ2-5, with TRBD2 matching over 8 bases. Germline V gene lookup returns CDR1 SGHVS and CDR2 FNYEAQ. The CDR3 consists of 15 residues. J lost 5 bases, V lost 5 bases, and 10 bases had no gene match. The CDR3 spells CASSPSGGAFETQYF. The CDR3 bases are TGTGCCAGCAGCCCATCGGGGGGGGCATTTGAGACCCAGTACTTC.

The rearrangement links TRBV4-2 to TRBJ1-5; D not certain. CDR1 is LGHNA and CDR2 is YNFKEQ in the germline V gene. This CDR3 comprises 13 residues. Trimming removed 3 bases from V and 9 bases from J, with 12 bases in between. CDR3 in amino acids: CASSQTPIGPQHF. For the CDR3, the DNA is TGTGCCAGCAGCCAGACTCCTATAGGGCCCCAGCATTTT.

The chain uses TRBV3-1 and TRBJ2-1; 10 nucleotides align to TRBD1. Germline CDR1 and CDR2: LGHDT and YNNKEL (reference sequence). Trimming removed 3 bases from V and 7 bases from J; junction bases left unmatched: 6. The CDR3 runs 15 residues. The CDR3 sequence: CASSHKGQGKNEQFF. For the CDR3, the DNA is TGTGCCAGCAGCCATAAGGGACAGGGGAAGAATGAGCAGTTCTTC.

The V call is TRBV20-1, the J call TRBJ2-7; D may be TRBD1 (6 bases). The CDR3 covers 13 residues. CDR1 and CDR2 (germline): DFQATT, SNEGSKA (reference sequence). V was trimmed by 6 bases and J by 3 bases, leaving 15 bases between them. The CDR3 nucleotides are TGCAGTGCCACACCACAGGGTCACTACGAGCAGTACTTC. It yields the protein CSATPQGHYEQYF.

The sample holds one count of this clonotype. The chain uses TRBV7-9 and TRBJ1-2, with no clear D. CDR3 size: 11 residues. CDR1 and CDR2 (germline): SEHNR, FQNEAQ (reference sequence). Trimming removed 5 bases at V and 2 bases at J, with 3 bases between. DNA of the CDR3: TGTGCCAGCAGCAGGAACTATGGCTACACCTTC. Translating it yields CASSRNYGYTF.

The rearrangement uses TRBV27 and TRBJ2-7; D is tentatively TRBD1 or TRBD2 (6 bases each). This CDR3 spans 13 amino acids. V was clipped by 4 bases and J by 2 bases, with 9 bases between them. CDR1 and CDR2 (germline): MNHEY, SMNVEV (reference sequence). The CDR3 region has the DNA TGTGCCAGCAGTTCGGGGGACACCTACGAGCAGTACTTC. The encoded protein is CASSSGDTYEQYF.

This clonotype has just a few counts. The chain links TRBV27 to TRBJ2-7, with TRBD2 matching 7 bases. J gave up 2 bases and V 2 bases, and 3 bases lay outside the gene matches. This CDR3 region has 14 residues. CDR1 MNHEY and CDR2 SMNVEV come from the germline V gene (reference sequence). The CDR3 coding sequence is TGTGCCAGCAGTTTAGCGGGAGCTACCTACGAGCAGTACTTC. This translates into CASSLAGATYEQYF.

The CDR3 sequence is CASGQGSGPFQPQHF. CDR3 nucleotide sequence: TGTGCCAGCGGACAGGGGAGTGGCCCCTTCCAGCCCCAGCATTTT. V gene TRBV9 combines with J gene TRBJ1-5; 9 bases match TRBD1. J was trimmed by 7 bases and V by 7 bases; bases with no gene match: 12. CDR1 SGDLS and CDR2 YYNGEE come from the germline V gene. The CDR3 length is 15 residues.

This sequence joins TRBV20-1 and TRBJ2-7; D ambiguous. CDR1 is DFQATT and CDR2 is SNEGSKA in the germline V gene (reference sequence). There are 14 residues in the CDR3. V was cut by 1 base and J by 6 bases, with 16 bases left in between. For the CDR3, the DNA is TGCAGTGCTAGAGTGCTGGGTGGGTACGGCGAGCAGTACTTC. Protein sequence: CSARVLGGYGEQYF.

This sequence joins TRBV12-5 and TRBJ2-1; TRBD2 is a possible D gene (6 bases). From germline, CDR1 is LGHNT and CDR2 FRNRAP. Trimming cost V 3 bases and J 2 bases, with 17 bases left between them. The CDR3 is 17 amino acids. For the CDR3, the DNA is TGTGCTAGTGGTTTATTTCCGGAGGGGAGTGCCTACAATGAGCAGTTCTTC. Protein sequence: CASGLFPEGSAYNEQFF.

This clonotype was seen a single time. The V and J genes are TRBV9 and TRBJ1-1, with 7 bases that match TRBD1. V was pared by 0 bases and J by 5 bases, with 4 bases of the junction left unmatched. CDR1 and CDR2 from the germline V gene are SGDLS and YYNGEE. The CDR3 is 14 residues long. CDR3 in amino acids: CASSVGRGRTEAFF. The CDR3 DNA follows: TGTGCCAGCAGCGTAGGGAGGGGGCGGACTGAAGCTTTCTTT.

The gene calls are TRBV6-1 and TRBJ2-1; 12 nucleotides line up with TRBD2. Germline assignment: CDR1 MNHNS and CDR2 SASEGT. Trimming removed 7 bases from V and 4 bases from J; junction bases left unmatched: 8. There are 16 residues in the CDR3. CDR3 sequence: CASKKRTSGAYNEQFF. CDR3 nucleotides: TGTGCCAGCAAGAAGAGGACTAGCGGGGCATACAATGAGCAGTTCTTC.

The chain recombines TRBV24-1 with TRBJ2-3; 9 positions match TRBD1. CDR1 and CDR2 (germline): KGHDR, SFDVKD. J was trimmed by 6 bases and V by 0 bases; bases with no gene match: 6. This CDR3 comprises 16 residues. CDR3 loop: CATSDLGQGQTDTQYF. In DNA form, the CDR3 reads TGTGCCACCAGTGATTTGGGACAGGGGCAGACCGATACGCAGTATTTT.

This clonotype was seen only once. The V and J genes are TRBV20-1 and TRBJ2-5; D might be TRBD1 or TRBD2, each matching 5 bases. The CDR3 is 12 amino acids. Germline lookup yields CDR1 DFQATT and CDR2 SNEGSKA (reference sequence). Trimming took 2 bases from V and 13 from J, leaving 17 bases between them. The CDR3 spells CSARRVGDRRYF. The CDR3 region has the DNA TGCAGTGCTAGAAGGGTTGGGGACCGGCGGTACTTC.

The sample holds a few counts of this clonotype. The gene calls are TRBV7-9 and TRBJ2-1; D remains unclear. The germline gives CDR1 SEHNR, CDR2 FQNEAQ (reference sequence). This CDR3 region has 13 residues. Trimming left V 5 bases short and J 4 bases short, with 9 bases between. CDR3 protein: CASSVAGYNEQFF. The CDR3 DNA reads TGTGCCAGCAGCGTGGCCGGATACAATGAGCAGTTCTTC.

The chain employs TRBV7-9 and TRBJ1-2; weak D call: TRBD1 (6 bases). Germline CDR1 and CDR2: SEHNR and FQNEAQ (reference sequence). This CDR3 is built from 16 residues. V was clipped by 5 bases and J by 4 bases, with 20 bases between them. In nucleotides, the CDR3 is TGTGCCAGCAGCGGAGAGGTGGCAGGGGAGGGCTATGGCTACACCTTC. Translated: CASSGEVAGEGYGYTF.

The chain recombines TRBV20-1 with TRBJ2-5; D unclear. The germline V gene encodes CDR1 DFQATT and CDR2 SNEGSKA (reference sequence). With 7 bases removed from V and 7 bases from J, the gap between germline ends came to 7 bases. The CDR3 consists of 9 residues. The DNA for the CDR3 is TGCAGTGACTGTTGGACCCAGTACTTC. It specifies CSDCWTQYF.

This clonotype was recorded only once. The rearrangement uses TRBV19 and TRBJ2-7; D gene unclear. V was trimmed by 7 bases and J by 0 bases, leaving 16 bases between them. The germline gives CDR1 LNHDA, CDR2 SQIVND (reference sequence). This CDR3 has 15 amino acids. The CDR3 loop reads CASTPGLSSSYEQYF. In DNA form, the CDR3 reads TGTGCCAGTACCCCGGGTCTGTCGAGCTCCTACGAGCAGTACTTC.

This clonotype was counted once. The rearrangement joins TRBV29-1 to TRBJ2-1; 10 nucleotides line up with TRBD2. The V and J ends lost 4 bases and 9 bases, in that order; junction bases with no gene match: 9. The germline CDR1 and CDR2 sequences are SQVTM and ANQGSEA. The CDR3 sequence is 14 residues long. The CDR3 nucleotides read TGCAGCGTTGTCGTCATAGCGGGAGGAATTGAGCAGTTCTTC. Translated, it gives CSVVVIAGGIEQFF.

The chain uses TRBV15 and TRBJ2-3; 7 positions agree with TRBD1. Germline lookup yields CDR1 LNHNV and CDR2 YYDKDF (reference sequence). This CDR3 has 13 amino acids. J gave up 6 bases and V 6 bases, and 6 bases lay outside the gene matches. The CDR3 reads CATSRKGGDTQYF. For the CDR3, the DNA is TGTGCCACCAGTCGAAAAGGGGGCGATACGCAGTATTTT.

The V and J genes are TRBV9 and TRBJ2-1, with 8 bases lining up with TRBD2. The CDR3 totals 17 residues. J was trimmed by 1 base and V by 3 bases; bases with no gene match: 9. Germline values: CDR1 SGDLS, CDR2 YYNGEE. The CDR3 here is CASSGQGSGDSYNEQFF. The CDR3 DNA is TGTGCCAGCAGCGGCCAAGGTAGCGGGGATTCCTACAATGAGCAGTTCTTC.

The chain joins TRBV2 to TRBJ2-7; no definite D call. This CDR3 comprises 13 residues. V lost 7 bases and J 4 bases, leaving 14 bases between the germline ends. The germline gives CDR1 SNHLY, CDR2 FYNNEI. Here the CDR3 reads CASTPLPNYEQYF. CDR3 nucleotides: TGTGCCAGCACCCCGCTGCCTAATTACGAGCAGTACTTC.

This chain links TRBV7-9 with TRBJ2-7; tentatively, D is TRBD1 (6 bases). This CDR3 has 12 amino acids. Germline assignment: CDR1 SEHNR and CDR2 FQNEAQ (reference sequence). Trimming left V 6 bases short and J 3 bases short, with 9 bases between. In nucleotides, the CDR3 is TGTGCCAGCAGGAGGGACAACTACGAGCAGTACTTC. Translated: CASRRDNYEQYF.

This rearrangement joins TRBV20-1 to TRBJ2-5; D is perhaps TRBD2 (5 bases). Per germline, CDR1 DFQATT and CDR2 SNEGSKA (reference sequence). The CDR3 loop spans 18 amino acids. The V end was cut by 1 base, the J end by 1 base, with 22 bases between. CDR3 in DNA: TGCAGTGCTAGAGTGGAACGAGGACTCCCGAAGGTCCAAGAGACCCAGTACTTC. As protein: CSARVERGLPKVQETQYF.